This TCR beta chain was obtained from a study of OX40 agonist ivuxolimab in advanced cancers. Trimming stripped 2 bases from V and 2 bases from J, with 7 bases between. This CDR3 contains 12 residues. Germline CDR1 reads GTSNPN; CDR2 reads SVGIG (reference sequence). Clones were sequenced by immunoSEQ multiplex PCR, and TCRdb holds only the in-frame ones, with some missing. The sample has over 40,000 clones, roughly 86% seen once. The sequencing here drew on CD4+ or CD8+ T cells sorted from blood, taken in a trial of the OX40 agonist ivuxolimab. The sequence was obtained from an adult with an advanced solid tumor such as melanoma, head and neck, liver or kidney cancer. The chain recombines TRBV30 with TRBJ2-7, with D possibly matching TRBD1 (6 bases). The CDR3 nucleotides read TGTGCCTGGAGTCGACAGGCCTACGAGCAGTACTTC. Residues: CAWSRQAYEQYF.